This T cell receptor beta chain was documented in a study of metastatic and nonmetastatic thyroid tumors. Ahead of thyroid surgery, no patient had received treatment of any kind. Germline V gives CDR1 MGHRA, CDR2 YSYEKL. The CDR3 is 15 residues long. Trimming cost V 4 bases and J 3 bases, with 16 bases left between them. This clone was seen at least ten times. Using MiXCR, TCRdb re-called clones from the PCR reads. The sample records approximately 86,000 clones, under 15% being singletons. The specimen was tumor tissue. The receptor comes from a female donor with papillary thyroid cancer or a benign thyroid nodule (not recorded which). Some clones in this sample may be carry-over from other donors' samples. V and J are TRBV4-1 and TRBJ2-7, with D possibly matching TRBD1 (6 bases). In DNA, the CDR3 is TGCGCCAGCAGCCCATCTACAGGGAACCTCTACGAGCAGTACTTC. Amino acid sequence: CASSPSTGNLYEQYF.